Sequencing of this T cell receptor (beta chain) was carried out in a study of regulatory T cells in long-lasting Graves disease (dated by TCRdb to about 2021). Notes on the research overall: Patients with newly diagnosed Graves' disease had been on antithyroid drugs for under 3 months. Peripheral blood TCR sequencing and RNA sequencing compared persistent Graves' disease patients with newly diagnosed Graves' disease patients. The study took place in China and was registered as a clinical trial. A total of roughly 35 samples were covered by TCR sequencing, comprising approximately 13 persistent and approximately 20 newly diagnosed Graves' disease patients.

Sample time point, as interpreted from the label and publication: newly diagnosed GD, antithyroid drugs for less than 3 months. For both TCR sequencing and RNA sequencing, RNA was extracted from PBMCs in TRIzol. The diagnosis of Graves' disease followed American Thyroid Association guidelines. Patients were recruited from an endocrinology department in Xi'an, China. From each patient, 7.5 to 10 milliliters of peripheral blood was collected into an EDTA anticoagulant tube. Ficoll Paque Plus density gradient separation was used to isolate PBMCs, and no further T cell sorting was done. An Agilent 2100 Bioanalyzer and agarose gel were used to check RNA quality, and a NanoDrop 2000 was used to measure RNA concentration. The library was produced with multiplex PCR. The reads were generated on an Illumina HiSeq 4000. To build TCR beta libraries, CDR3 regions were amplified by Arm-PCR using iRepertoire HTBI primers. Gel purification was performed on PCR products prior to sequencing. The study's processing was this. Across samples, roughly 60 TRBV and roughly 15 TRBJ segments were identified and used for gene usage analysis of CDR3 amino acid clonotypes. Filtered high-quality paired reads were merged into contigs using COPE and FqMerger. BLAST was used to align contigs to the IMGT TRBV, TRBD and TRBJ reference genes, and CDR3 was defined following IMGT. Any clonotype with a frequency above 0.1% was classified as a highly expanded clone. Shannon entropy was used to measure repertoire diversity, and the Gini coefficient was used to measure V-J evenness. Public clonotypes were defined as clonotypes shared by more than one individual. The public reads were quality trimmed at Q25 with fastp and then assembled into clones with MiXCR by TCRdb, keeping productive beta chains. Identical CDR3 proteins give one entry, which carries the most common genes and DNA. These V and J calls are TCRdb output, not the study's own analysis. The sample has 350,000 to 450,000 distinct CDR3 sequences on record, 16% of them singletons. The top ten clones comprise 30% of the sample.

General study outcomes and caveats: Because the primary lesion, thyroid tissue, could not be accessed, the study looked at peripheral blood alone. Preferential use of TRBV28, TRBJ1-2 and TRBJ2-5 was observed in persistent disease, whereas TRBV20-1 and TRBJ2-1 were favored in newly diagnosed disease. Patients with persistent disease shared more public clonotypes (over 2,500) than newly diagnosed patients did (around 930). The authors noted that the small sample size was a limitation that may lower accuracy. Sequencing and analysis were limited to the TCR beta chain. Lower TCR Shannon entropy and fewer highly expanded clones were observed in persistent Graves' disease patients than in newly diagnosed patients, which suggested clonal expansion.

From its cysteine to its phenylalanine, the CDR3 spans 14 amino acids. The kept DNA is CDR3 alone, 42 bases in frame from the first base. The germline V end is reduced by 6 bases and the J end by 5 bases; junction bases left unmatched: 8. In its sample, this clonotype was seen many times. What this receptor recognizes is not known. The sample holds no much larger clone one base away, and base qualities are not on file. These data were also reused for a study on T cells in Graves' hyperthyroidism and ophthalmopathy. The second study reports: Graves' hyperthyroidism was defined as stable when no progression to ophthalmopathy occurred over 18 months of follow-up. Hyperthyroidism patients were newly diagnosed, had a disease duration of under 2 months, and were aged 18 to 65 years. Any patient with an uncontrolled infection, another autoimmune disease, pregnancy or lactation was excluded. Diagnoses relied on clinical symptoms, serum thyroxine and TRAb, thyroid ultrasound and orbital computed tomography. For the first round of RT-PCR on the TCR CDR3, the HTBI primer set was used together with the Qiagen OneStep RT-PCR kit. Most expanded thyroid clonotypes (frequency above 0.001) were also detected in blood, a finding suggesting that blood repertoires may reflect thyroid immune responses. A model built on a 13 V-J signature distinguished ophthalmopathy from stable hyperthyroidism, reaching about 88% sensitivity and around 81% specificity in cross-validation and 80%/75% in testing. In validation, the model predicted progression to ophthalmopathy with over 65% sensitivity and roughly 75% specificity, a median of about 6 months before onset. To identify distinguishing TCR V-J signatures, a discovery cohort of about 100 patients was used, comprising 40 to 45 with Graves' ophthalmopathy and some 57 with stable Graves' hyperthyroidism. An independent validation cohort of around 19 hyperthyroidism patients and approximately 16 patients who later progressed to ophthalmopathy tested prospective prediction of ophthalmopathy. The 75 to 100 discovery patients were divided at random into training and test sets in a 7:3 ratio. In roughly six Graves' hyperthyroidism patients, the study also compared T-cell repertoires from thyroid tissue with T-cell repertoires from blood. Once sampling was done, hyperthyroidism patients were given methimazole at a starting dose of 30 mg daily, whereas ophthalmopathy patients were given high-dose intravenous methylprednisolone. A second multiplex PCR round built the libraries, followed by size selection and purification. Paired-end sequencing of the libraries was performed with 100 bp reads on an Illumina HiSeq2000. SOAPnuke was used to process the raw data, removing reads that contained adapters or uncalled bases, had a mean Phred below 15, or lacked an exact match to the constant primer or identifier. COPE v1.2.5 was used to merge the high-quality paired reads, and each unique nucleotide sequence was defined as a clonotype. MiTCR v1.1 was used to align the clonotypes against IMGT TRBV, TRBD and TRBJ reference segments. The analysis was restricted to V-J combinations with a frequency above 0.0001, which together covered 98% to 99.2% of the repertoires. A TCS score was defined as the ratio of F50 (clonal expansion) to E x V (chaos), with BLOSUM62-based TCRdist applied between CDR3 peptides within each V-J. Welch's t-statistics and random forest reduced around 550 V-J features to roughly 13, which were used in a naive Bayes classifier (R e1071). Sample size was not statistically predetermined, and blinding of investigators to group allocation was not performed. The paper describes TCR Vbeta CDR3 sequencing of fewer than 150 peripheral blood samples, made up of 40 to 45 ophthalmopathy patients, some 80 hyperthyroidism patients and 17 progressor patients.

This clonotype originated in a man aged 40-50 years with Graves disease. Donor details come from another sample of the same person, matched by shared clones. The starting material was peripheral blood mononuclear cells (PBMCs), obtained at new diagnosis, from a patient treated with antithyroid drugs. Recombination joined TRBV12-3 or TRBV12-4 with TRBJ2-3; 7 bases in between match TRBD1. The CDR3 protein is CASSASTGVDTQYF. The DNA sequence is TGTGCCAGCAGCGCAAGCACAGGGGTAGATACGCAGTATTTT.